What follows describes a single TCR beta chain. No antigen is known for it. This sample is drawn from a study of OX40 agonist ivuxolimab in advanced cancers. Study details: Patients received ivuxolimab, an agonistic anti-OX40 (CD134) antibody. Study-level findings and limits: There were, on average, more expanded clones in CD8+ T cells than in CD4+.

Libraries were prepared by immunoSEQ multiplex PCR; TCRdb keeps only in-frame clonotypes and omits some of them. The top ten hold less than 0.55% of the sample, which has approximately 70,000 clones, more than 85% seen once. J gave up 2 bases and V 4 bases, and 4 bases lay outside the gene matches. The CDR3 covers 14 residues. Germline values: CDR1 SGHRS, CDR2 YFSETQ. The receptor comes from an adult with an advanced solid tumor such as melanoma, head and neck, liver or kidney cancer. V and J are TRBV5-1 and TRBJ2-3, with TRBD1 identical over 7 bases. This specimen was CD4+ or CD8+ T cells sorted from blood, taken in a trial of the OX40 agonist ivuxolimab. The CDR3 sequence: CASSTGQDTDTQYF. As DNA, the CDR3 is TGCGCCAGCAGCACAGGACAGGACACAGATACGCAGTATTTT.